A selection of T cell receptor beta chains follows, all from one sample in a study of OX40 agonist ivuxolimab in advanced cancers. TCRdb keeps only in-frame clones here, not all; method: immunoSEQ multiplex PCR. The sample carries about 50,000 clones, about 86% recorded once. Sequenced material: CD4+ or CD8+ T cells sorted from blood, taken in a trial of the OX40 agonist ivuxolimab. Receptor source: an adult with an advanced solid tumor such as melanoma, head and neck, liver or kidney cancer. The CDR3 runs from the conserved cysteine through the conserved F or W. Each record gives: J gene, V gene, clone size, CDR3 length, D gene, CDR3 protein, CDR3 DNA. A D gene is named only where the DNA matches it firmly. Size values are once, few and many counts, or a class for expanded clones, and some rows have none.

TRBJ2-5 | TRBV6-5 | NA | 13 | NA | CATLARGSKTQYF | TGTGCCACCCTCGCCCGGGGGAGCAAGACCCAGTACTTC
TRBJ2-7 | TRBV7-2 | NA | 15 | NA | CASSFARQSSYEQYF | TGTGCCAGCAGCTTTGCTCGACAGAGCTCCTACGAGCAGTACTTC
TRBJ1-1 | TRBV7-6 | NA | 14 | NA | CASSLARGATEAFF | TGTGCCAGCAGCTTAGCGCGGGGGGCCACTGAAGCTTTCTTT
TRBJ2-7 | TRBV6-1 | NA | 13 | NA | CASSEGLAREQYF | TGTGCCAGCAGTGAAGGATTAGCGCGTGAGCAGTACTTC
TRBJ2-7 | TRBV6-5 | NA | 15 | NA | CASRLGDSTTTRQYF | TGTGCCAGCAGACTGGGAGACAGCACCACTACGAGGCAGTACTTC
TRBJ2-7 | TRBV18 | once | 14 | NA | CASSPPGRTYEQYF | TGTGCCAGCTCACCACCGGGACGGACTTACGAGCAGTACTTC
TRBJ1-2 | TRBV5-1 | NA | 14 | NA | CASSSEVGRIGYTF | TGCGCCAGCAGCTCTGAGGTGGGTCGAATTGGCTACACCTTC
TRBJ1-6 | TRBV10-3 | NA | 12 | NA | CATSGADSPLHF | TGTGCCACCTCCGGTGCAGATTCACCCCTCCACTTT
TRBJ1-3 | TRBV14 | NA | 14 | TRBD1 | CASSTGTGGNTIYF | TGTGCCAGCAGCACCGGGACAGGTGGAAACACCATATATTTT
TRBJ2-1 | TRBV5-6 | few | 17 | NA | CASSLWKVGGPGNEQFF | TGTGCCAGCAGCTTGTGGAAGGTGGGGGGGCCGGGCAATGAGCAGTTCTTC
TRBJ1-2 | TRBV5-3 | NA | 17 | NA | CARIKSGLDGPNYGYTF | TGTGCCAGAATCAAAAGCGGTTTGGACGGACCTAACTATGGCTACACCTTC
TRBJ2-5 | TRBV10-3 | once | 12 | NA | CAIADRGETQYF | TGTGCCATCGCGGACAGAGGCGAGACCCAGTACTTC
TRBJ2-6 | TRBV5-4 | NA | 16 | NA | CASSLVGRTGANVLTF | TGTGCCAGCAGCTTAGTGGGCAGAACTGGGGCCAACGTCCTGACTTTC
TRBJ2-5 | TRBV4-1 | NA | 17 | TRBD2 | CASSLTPGASGSETQYF | TGCGCCAGCAGCCTGACCCCCGGGGCTAGCGGGTCGGAGACCCAGTACTTC
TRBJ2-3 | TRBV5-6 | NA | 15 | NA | CASSPVRGSGDTQYF | TGTGCCAGCAGTCCGGTCAGAGGTTCCGGAGATACGCAGTATTTT
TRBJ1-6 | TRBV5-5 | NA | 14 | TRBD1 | CASSRQGANSPLHF | TGTGCCAGCAGCCGACAGGGGGCCAATTCACCCCTCCACTTT
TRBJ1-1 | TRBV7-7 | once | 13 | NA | CASSSRWDTEAFF | TGTGCCAGCAGCTCTCGGTGGGACACTGAAGCTTTCTTT
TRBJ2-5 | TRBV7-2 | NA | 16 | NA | CASSTRSGFGQETQYF | TGTGCCAGCAGCACACGAAGCGGGTTCGGACAAGAGACCCAGTACTTC
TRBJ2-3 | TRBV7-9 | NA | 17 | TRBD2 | CASSLVPLAGGPDTQYF | TGTGCCAGCAGCTTAGTTCCTCTAGCGGGGGGGCCGGATACGCAGTATTTT
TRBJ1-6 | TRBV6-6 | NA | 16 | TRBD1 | CASSRGQGEFNSPLHF | TGTGCCAGCAGTCGGGGACAGGGGGAATTTAATTCACCCCTCCACTTT
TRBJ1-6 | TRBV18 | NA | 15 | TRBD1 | CASSERQGLDSPLHF | TGTGCCAGCTCAGAGCGACAGGGATTAGATTCACCCCTCCACTTT
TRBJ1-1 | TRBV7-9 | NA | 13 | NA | CASSQDLNTEAFF | TGTGCCAGCAGCCAGGACTTGAACACTGAAGCTTTCTTT
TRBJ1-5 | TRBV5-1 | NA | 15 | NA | CASSLTGLGNQPQHF | TGCGCCAGCAGCTTGACTGGGTTGGGCAATCAGCCCCAGCATTTT
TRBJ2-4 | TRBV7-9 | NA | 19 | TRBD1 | CASSLAHGTGHLAKNIQYF | TGTGCCAGCAGCTTAGCCCACGGGACAGGGCATTTAGCCAAAAACATTCAGTACTTC
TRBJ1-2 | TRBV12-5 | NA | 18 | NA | CASGLVLTRVDPNYGYTF | TGTGCTAGTGGTTTGGTACTTACGAGGGTAGATCCTAACTATGGCTACACCTTC
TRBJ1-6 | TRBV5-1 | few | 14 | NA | CASNEGGGNSPLHF | TGCGCCAGCAACGAAGGGGGAGGTAATTCACCCCTCCACTTT
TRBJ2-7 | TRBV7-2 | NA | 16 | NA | CASSLEGAGGTYEQYF | TGTGCCAGCAGCTTAGAGGGGGCAGGGGGGACCTACGAGCAGTACTTC
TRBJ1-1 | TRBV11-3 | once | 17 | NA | CASRPRAFAPKWTEAFF | TGTGCCAGCAGGCCTCGGGCGTTTGCGCCAAAGTGGACTGAAGCTTTCTTT
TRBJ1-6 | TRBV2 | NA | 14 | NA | CARLLRANNSPLHF | TGTGCCAGGCTCCTGAGGGCCAACAATTCACCCCTCCACTTT
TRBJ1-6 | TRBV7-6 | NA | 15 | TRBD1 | CASSSTGGGNSPLHF | TGTGCCAGCAGCTCTACAGGGGGCGGTAATTCACCCCTCCACTTT
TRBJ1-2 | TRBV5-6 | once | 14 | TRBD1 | CASSFPGGDGGYTF | TGTGCCAGCAGCTTTCCAGGGGGCGATGGTGGCTACACCTTC
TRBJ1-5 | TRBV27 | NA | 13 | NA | CASSFTGDRPQHF | TGTGCCAGCAGTTTTACAGGCGATCGGCCCCAGCATTTT
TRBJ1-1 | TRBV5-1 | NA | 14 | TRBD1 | CASSDPGQGFEAFF | TGCGCCAGCAGCGATCCGGGACAGGGGTTCGAAGCTTTCTTT
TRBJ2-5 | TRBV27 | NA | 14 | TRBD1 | CASSQTGLQETQYF | TGTGCCAGCAGTCAGACAGGGCTTCAAGAGACCCAGTACTTC
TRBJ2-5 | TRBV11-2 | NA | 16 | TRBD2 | CASSPNSGGAAETQYF | TGTGCCAGCAGCCCCAATAGCGGGGGGGCCGCAGAGACCCAGTACTTC
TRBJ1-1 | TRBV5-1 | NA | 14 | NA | CASSRGSRDTEAFF | TGCGCCAGCAGCCGAGGGTCCAGGGACACTGAAGCTTTCTTT
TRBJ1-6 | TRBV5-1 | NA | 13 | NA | CASRASDNSPLHF | TGCGCCAGCAGAGCAAGTGATAATTCACCCCTCCACTTT
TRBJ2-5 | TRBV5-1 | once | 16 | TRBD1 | CASSPGAGGASETQYF | TGCGCCAGCAGCCCTGGTGCAGGGGGCGCATCAGAGACCCAGTACTTC
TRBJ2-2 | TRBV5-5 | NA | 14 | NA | CASSLNGGTGELFF | TGTGCCAGCAGCCTTAACGGGGGCACCGGGGAGCTGTTTTTT
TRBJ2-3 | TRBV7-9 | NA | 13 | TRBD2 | CASSVREADTQYF | TGTGCCAGCAGCGTACGGGAGGCAGATACGCAGTATTTT
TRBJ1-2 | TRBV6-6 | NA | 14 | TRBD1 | CAGWDRGPHYGYTF | TGTGCCGGGTGGGACAGGGGGCCCCACTATGGCTACACCTTC
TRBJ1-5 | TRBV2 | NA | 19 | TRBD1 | CASSEPGTGGYRSNQPQHF | TGTGCCAGCAGTGAACCCGGGACAGGGGGCTATCGGTCCAATCAGCCCCAGCATTTT
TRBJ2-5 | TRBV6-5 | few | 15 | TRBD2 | CASSFSGGAWETQYF | TGTGCCAGCAGTTTCAGCGGGGGGGCCTGGGAGACCCAGTACTTC
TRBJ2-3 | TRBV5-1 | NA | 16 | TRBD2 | CASSLDPGGLADTQYF | TGCGCCAGCAGCTTGGATCCGGGGGGGCTGGCAGATACGCAGTATTTT
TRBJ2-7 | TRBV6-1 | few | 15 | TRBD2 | CASSEAGGLTYEQYF | TGTGCCAGCAGTGAAGCGGGGGGACTAACCTACGAGCAGTACTTC